The T cell receptor (beta chain) under discussion was sequenced for a study of identical twins. Study findings and constraints: With abundant cord blood beta clonotypes, insertions were fewer; memory repertoires showed no such pattern. Recombination models fit unrelated individuals' TCR alpha sharing but underestimated twins'.

CDR1 and CDR2 from the germline V gene are DFQATT and SNEGSKA (reference sequence). The trim removed 5 bases at V and 9 bases at J, leaving 12 bases unmatched. The length of the CDR3 is 14 residues. MiXCR, applied by TCRdb to the 5' RACE reads, yields one record per CDR3 protein. The sample yields 140,000 to 150,000 distinct CDR3 sequences, around 3.5% seen once. This clonotype was observed at least ten times. Its antigen is unidentified. The sequence derives from a man younger than 35 in good health. This sequence joins TRBV20-1 and TRBJ2-7; 11 nucleotides align to TRBD1. Specimen: memory T cells sorted from blood. CDR3 residues: CSAGTPGQGALQYF. CDR3 bases: TGCAGTGCTGGAACCCCCGGACAGGGGGCATTGCAGTACTTC.